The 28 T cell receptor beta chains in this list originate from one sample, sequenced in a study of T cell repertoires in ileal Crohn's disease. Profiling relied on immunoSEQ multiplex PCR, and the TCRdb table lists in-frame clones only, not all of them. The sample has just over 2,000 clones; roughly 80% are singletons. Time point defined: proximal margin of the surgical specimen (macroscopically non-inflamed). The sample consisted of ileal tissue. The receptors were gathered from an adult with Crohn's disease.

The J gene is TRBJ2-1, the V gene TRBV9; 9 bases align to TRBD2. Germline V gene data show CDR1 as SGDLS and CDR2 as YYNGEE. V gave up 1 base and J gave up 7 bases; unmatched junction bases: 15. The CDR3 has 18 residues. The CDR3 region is CASSVSGGGAGIMNEQFF. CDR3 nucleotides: TGTGCCAGCAGCGTAAGCGGCGGGGGGGCCGGGATTATGAATGAGCAGTTCTTC.

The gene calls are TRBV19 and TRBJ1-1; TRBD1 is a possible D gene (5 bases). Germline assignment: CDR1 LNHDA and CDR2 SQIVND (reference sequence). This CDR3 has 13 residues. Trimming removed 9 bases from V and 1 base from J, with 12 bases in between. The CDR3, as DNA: TGTGCCAGCTCGGGACCGAAGAACACTGAAGCTTTCTTT. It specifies CASSGPKNTEAFF.

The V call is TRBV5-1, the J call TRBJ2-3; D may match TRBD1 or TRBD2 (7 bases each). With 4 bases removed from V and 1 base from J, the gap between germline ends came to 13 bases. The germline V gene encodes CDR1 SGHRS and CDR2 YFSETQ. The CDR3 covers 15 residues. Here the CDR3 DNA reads TGCGCCAGCAGCGGGGAGGGGGCCCGCACAGATACGCAGTATTTT. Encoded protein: CASSGEGARTDTQYF.

DNA for the CDR3: TGCAGCGTTGGGCCCGCAGCTAACTATGGCTACACCTTC. Translated: CSVGPAANYGYTF. The chain combines TRBV29-1 with TRBJ1-2; no clear D. This CDR3 contains 13 residues. Germline V gene lookup returns CDR1 SQVTM and CDR2 ANQGSEA. V shed 4 bases and J shed 0 bases, with 9 bases lying between them.

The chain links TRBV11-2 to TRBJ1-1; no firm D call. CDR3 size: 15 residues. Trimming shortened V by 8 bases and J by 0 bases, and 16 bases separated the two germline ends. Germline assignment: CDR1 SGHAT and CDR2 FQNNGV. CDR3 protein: CASGDKYVMNTEAFF. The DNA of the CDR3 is TGTGCCAGCGGTGATAAATACGTCATGAACACTGAAGCTTTCTTT.

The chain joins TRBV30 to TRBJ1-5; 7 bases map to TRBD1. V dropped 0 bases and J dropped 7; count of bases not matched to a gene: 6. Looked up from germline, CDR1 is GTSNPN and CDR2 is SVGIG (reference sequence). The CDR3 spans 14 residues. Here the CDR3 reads CAWSVSTRGQPQHF. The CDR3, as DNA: TGTGCCTGGAGTGTTTCGACCAGGGGGCAGCCCCAGCATTTT.

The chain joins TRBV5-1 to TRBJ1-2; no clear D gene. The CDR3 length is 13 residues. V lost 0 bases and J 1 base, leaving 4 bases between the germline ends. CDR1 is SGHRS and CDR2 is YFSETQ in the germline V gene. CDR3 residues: CASSLVSNYGYTF. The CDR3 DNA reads TGCGCCAGCAGCTTGGTTAGTAACTATGGCTACACCTTC.

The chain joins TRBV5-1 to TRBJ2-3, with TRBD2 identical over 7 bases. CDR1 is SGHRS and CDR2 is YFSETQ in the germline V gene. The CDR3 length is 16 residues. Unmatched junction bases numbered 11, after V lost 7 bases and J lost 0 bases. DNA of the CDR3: TGCGCCAGCGTATCCGGCGGGGGAATGAGCACAGATACGCAGTATTTT. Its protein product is CASVSGGGMSTDTQYF.

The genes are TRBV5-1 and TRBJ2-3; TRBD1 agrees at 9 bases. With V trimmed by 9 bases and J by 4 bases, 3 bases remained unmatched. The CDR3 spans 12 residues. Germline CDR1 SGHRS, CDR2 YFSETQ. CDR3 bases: TGCGCCACCGGGACAGGGCCAGATACGCAGTATTTT. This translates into CATGTGPDTQYF.

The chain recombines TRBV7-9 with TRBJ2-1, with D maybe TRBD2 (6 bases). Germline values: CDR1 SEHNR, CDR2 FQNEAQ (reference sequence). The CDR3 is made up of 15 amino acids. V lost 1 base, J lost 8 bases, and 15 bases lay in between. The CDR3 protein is CASSLGMGRFHEQFF. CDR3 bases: TGTGCCAGCAGCTTAGGAATGGGGAGGTTTCATGAGCAGTTCTTC.

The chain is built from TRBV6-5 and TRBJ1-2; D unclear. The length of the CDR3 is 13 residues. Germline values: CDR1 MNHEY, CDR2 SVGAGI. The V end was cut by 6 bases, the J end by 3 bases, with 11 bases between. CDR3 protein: CASRMGRHYGYTF. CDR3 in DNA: TGTGCCAGCAGGATGGGCAGGCACTATGGCTACACCTTC.

The CDR3 sequence is CASSRGTGESETQYF. The CDR3 DNA is TGTGCCAGCAGCCGCGGGACAGGGGAGTCAGAGACCCAGTACTTC. The V call is TRBV16, the J call TRBJ2-5; 10 bases are shared with TRBD1. V was clipped by 4 bases and J by 4 bases; unmatched bases: 6. This CDR3 comprises 15 residues. Germline loops: CDR1 KGHSY, CDR2 FQNENV.

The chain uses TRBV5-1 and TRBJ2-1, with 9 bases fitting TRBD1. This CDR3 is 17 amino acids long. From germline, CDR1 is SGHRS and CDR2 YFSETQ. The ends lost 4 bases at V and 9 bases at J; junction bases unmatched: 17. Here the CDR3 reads CASSTKKTGGVSGEQFF. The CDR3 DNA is TGCGCCAGCAGCACCAAAAAGACAGGGGGGGTTTCTGGTGAGCAGTTCTTC.

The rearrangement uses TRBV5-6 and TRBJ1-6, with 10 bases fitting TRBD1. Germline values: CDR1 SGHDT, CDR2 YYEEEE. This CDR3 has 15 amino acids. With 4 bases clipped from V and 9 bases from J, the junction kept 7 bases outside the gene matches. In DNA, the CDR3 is TGTGCCAGCAGCGGCAGGACAGGGGGTAGTTCACCCCTCCACTTT. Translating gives CASSGRTGGSSPLHF.

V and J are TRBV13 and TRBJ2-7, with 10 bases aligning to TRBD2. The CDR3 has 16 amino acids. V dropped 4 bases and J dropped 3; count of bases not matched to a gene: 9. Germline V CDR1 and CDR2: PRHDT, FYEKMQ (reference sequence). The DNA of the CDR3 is TGTGCCAGCAGCTCTCCTCGGACTAGCGGACACTACGAGCAGTACTTC. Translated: CASSSPRTSGHYEQYF.

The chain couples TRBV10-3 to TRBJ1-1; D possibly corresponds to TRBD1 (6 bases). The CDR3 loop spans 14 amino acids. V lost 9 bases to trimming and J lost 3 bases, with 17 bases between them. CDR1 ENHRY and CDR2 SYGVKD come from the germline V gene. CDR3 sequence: CAMSRGGEDTEAFF. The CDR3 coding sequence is TGTGCCATGTCACGGGGGGGCGAGGACACTGAAGCTTTCTTT.

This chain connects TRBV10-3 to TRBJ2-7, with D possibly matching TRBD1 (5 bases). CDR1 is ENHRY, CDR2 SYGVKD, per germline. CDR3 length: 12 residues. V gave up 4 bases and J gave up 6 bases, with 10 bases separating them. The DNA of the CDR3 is TGTGCCATCAGTGGCTTGGGGCTCGAGCAGTACTTC. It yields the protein CAISGLGLEQYF.

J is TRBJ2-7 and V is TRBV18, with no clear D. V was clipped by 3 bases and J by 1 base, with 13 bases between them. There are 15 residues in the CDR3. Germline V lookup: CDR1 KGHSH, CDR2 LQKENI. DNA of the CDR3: TGTGCCAGCTCACCTGGTAGCCCGATTTCCTACGAGCAGTACTTC. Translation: CASSPGSPISYEQYF.

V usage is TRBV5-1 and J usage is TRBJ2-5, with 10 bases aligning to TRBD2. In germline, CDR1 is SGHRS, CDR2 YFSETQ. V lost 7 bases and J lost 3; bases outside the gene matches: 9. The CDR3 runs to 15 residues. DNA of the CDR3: TGCGCCAGCTACGAGCGGGGGGGCCCCGAAGAGACCCAGTACTTC. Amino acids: CASYERGGPEETQYF.

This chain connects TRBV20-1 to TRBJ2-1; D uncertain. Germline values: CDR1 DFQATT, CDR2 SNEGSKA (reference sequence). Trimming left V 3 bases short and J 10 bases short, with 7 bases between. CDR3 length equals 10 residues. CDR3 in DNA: TGCAGTGCTAGTGTAGTGGAGCAGTTCTTC. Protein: CSASVVEQFF.

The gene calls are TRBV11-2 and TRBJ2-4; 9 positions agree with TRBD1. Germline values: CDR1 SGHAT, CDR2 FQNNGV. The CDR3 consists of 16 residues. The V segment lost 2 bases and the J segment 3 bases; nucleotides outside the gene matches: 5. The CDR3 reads CASSLSGQGVKNIQYF. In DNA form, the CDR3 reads TGTGCCAGCAGCTTATCGGGACAGGGTGTCAAAAACATTCAGTACTTC.

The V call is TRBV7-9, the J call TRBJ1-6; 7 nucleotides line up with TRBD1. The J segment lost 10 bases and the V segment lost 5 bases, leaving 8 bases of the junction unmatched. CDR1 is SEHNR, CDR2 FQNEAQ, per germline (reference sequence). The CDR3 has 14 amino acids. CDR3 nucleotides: TGTGCCAGCAGCCTCATTCAGGGGGACTCACCCCTCCACTTT. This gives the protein CASSLIQGDSPLHF.

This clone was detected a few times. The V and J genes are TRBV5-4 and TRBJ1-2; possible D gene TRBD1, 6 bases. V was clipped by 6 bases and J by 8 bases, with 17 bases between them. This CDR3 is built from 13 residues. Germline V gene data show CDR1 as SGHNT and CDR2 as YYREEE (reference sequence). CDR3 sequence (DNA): TGTGCCAGCACCCCCTGGGGGGCGGAAGGCTACACCTTC. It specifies CASTPWGAEGYTF.

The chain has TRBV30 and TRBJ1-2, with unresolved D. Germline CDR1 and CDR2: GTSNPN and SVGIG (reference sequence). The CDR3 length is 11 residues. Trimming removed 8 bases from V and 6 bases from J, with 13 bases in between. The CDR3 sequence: CALPFGDGYTF. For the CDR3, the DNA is TGTGCCCTGCCCTTCGGGGATGGCTACACCTTC. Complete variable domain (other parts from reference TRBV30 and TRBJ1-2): SQTIHQWPATLVQPVGSPLSLECTVEGTSNPNLYWYRQAAGRGLQLLFYSVGIGQISSEVPQNLSASRPQDRQFILSSKKLLLSDSGFYLCALPFGDGYTFGSGTRLTVV.

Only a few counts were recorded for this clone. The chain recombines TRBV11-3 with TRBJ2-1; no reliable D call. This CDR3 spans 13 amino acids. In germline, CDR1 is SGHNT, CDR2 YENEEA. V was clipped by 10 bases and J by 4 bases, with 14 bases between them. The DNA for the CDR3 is TGTGCCACCTCTACCGCCCCGTACAATGAGCAGTTCTTC. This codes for CATSTAPYNEQFF.

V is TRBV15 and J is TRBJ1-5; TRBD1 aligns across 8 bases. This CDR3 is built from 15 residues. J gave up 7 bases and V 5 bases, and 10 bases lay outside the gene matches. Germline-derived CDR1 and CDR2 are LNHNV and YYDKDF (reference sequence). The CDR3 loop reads CATSDATGEGQPQHF. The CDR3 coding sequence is TGTGCCACCAGCGATGCGACAGGGGAGGGACAGCCCCAGCATTTT.

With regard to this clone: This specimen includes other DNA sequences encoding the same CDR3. CDR3 sequence reads: CASGPDRETQYF. In DNA form, the CDR3 reads TGTGCTAGCGGCCCCGATCGAGAGACCCAGTACTTC. This chain links TRBV12-5 with TRBJ2-5; D is unresolved. This CDR3 comprises 12 residues. Germline CDR1 is LGHNT and CDR2 is FRNRAP. The germline V and J ends were trimmed by 9 bases and 4 bases, with 12 bases remaining between them.

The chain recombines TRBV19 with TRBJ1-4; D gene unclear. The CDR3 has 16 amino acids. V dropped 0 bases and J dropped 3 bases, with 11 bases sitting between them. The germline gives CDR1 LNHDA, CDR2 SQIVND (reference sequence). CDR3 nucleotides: TGTGCCAGTAGTATAGAAAATAGGCCACCTAATGAAAAACTGTTTTTT. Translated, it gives CASSIENRPPNEKLFF.